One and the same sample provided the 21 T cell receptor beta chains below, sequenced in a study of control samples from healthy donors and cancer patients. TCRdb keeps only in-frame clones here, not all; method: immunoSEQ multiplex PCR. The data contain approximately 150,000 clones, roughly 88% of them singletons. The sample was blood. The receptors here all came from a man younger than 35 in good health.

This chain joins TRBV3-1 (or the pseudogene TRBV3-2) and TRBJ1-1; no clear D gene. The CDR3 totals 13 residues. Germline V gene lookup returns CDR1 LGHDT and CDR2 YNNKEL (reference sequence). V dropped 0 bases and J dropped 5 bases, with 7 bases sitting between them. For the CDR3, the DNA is TGTGCCAGCAGCCAAGATGGGAGTACTGAAGCTTTCTTT. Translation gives CASSQDGSTEAFF.

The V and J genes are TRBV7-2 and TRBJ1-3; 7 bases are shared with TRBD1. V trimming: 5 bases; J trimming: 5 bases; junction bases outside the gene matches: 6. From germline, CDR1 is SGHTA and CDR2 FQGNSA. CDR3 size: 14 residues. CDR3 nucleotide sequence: TGTGCCAGCAGCCCCCAGGGGGGAAGAAACACCATATATTTT. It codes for CASSPQGGRNTIYF.

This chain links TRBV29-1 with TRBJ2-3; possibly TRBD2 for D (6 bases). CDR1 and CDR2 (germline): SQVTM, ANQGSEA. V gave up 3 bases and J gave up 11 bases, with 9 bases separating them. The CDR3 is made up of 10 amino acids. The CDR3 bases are TGCAGCGTTGACTTGGGGGGGCAGTATTTT. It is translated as CSVDLGGQYF.

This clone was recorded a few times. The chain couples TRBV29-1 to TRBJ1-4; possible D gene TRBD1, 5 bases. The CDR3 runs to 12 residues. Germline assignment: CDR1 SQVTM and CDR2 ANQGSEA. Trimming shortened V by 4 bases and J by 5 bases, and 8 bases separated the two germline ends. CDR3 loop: CSVVEGNEKLFF. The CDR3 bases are TGCAGCGTTGTTGAGGGGAATGAAAAACTGTTTTTT.

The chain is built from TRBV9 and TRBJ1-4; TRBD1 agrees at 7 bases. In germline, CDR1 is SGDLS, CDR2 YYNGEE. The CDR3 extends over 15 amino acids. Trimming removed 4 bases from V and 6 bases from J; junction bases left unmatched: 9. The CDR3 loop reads CASSLRDSGYEKLFF. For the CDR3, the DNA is TGTGCCAGCAGCCTCCGGGACAGCGGCTATGAAAAACTGTTTTTT.

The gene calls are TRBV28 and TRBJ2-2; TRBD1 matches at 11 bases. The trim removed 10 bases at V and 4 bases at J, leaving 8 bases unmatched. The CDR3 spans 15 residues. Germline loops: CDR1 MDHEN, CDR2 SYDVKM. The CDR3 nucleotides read TGTGCCACTATCGGGACAGGGGGTTTCACCGGGGAGCTGTTTTTT. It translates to CATIGTGGFTGELFF.

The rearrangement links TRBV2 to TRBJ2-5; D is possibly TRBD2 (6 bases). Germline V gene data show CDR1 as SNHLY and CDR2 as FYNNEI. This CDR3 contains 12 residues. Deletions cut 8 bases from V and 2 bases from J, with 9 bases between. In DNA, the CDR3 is TGTGCCAGCGGAGGGTTACAAGAGACCCAGTACTTC. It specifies CASGGLQETQYF.

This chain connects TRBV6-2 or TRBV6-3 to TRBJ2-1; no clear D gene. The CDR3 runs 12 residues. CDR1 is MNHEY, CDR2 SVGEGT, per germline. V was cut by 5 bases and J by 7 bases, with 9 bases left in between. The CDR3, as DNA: TGTGCCAGCAGTGGCCTAGTTAATGAGCAGTTCTTC. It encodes CASSGLVNEQFF.

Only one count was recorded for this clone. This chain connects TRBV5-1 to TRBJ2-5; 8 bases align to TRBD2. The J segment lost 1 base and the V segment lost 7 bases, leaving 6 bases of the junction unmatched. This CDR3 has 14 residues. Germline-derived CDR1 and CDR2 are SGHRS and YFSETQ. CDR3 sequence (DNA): TGCGCCAGCCACAAAGCGGGGGCCCAAGAGACCCAGTACTTC. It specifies CASHKAGAQETQYF.

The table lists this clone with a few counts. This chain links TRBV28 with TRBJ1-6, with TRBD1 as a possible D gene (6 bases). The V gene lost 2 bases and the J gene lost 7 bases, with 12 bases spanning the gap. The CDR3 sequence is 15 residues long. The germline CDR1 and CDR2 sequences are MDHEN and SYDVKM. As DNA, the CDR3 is TGTGCCAGCAGTTTAGGTTACAGGGTGAATTCACCCCTCCACTTT. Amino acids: CASSLGYRVNSPLHF.

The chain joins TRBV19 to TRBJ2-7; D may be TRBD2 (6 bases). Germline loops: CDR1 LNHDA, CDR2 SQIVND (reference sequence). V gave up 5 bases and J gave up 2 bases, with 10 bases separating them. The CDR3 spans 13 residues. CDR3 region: CASSLRGTYEQYF. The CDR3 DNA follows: TGTGCCAGTAGTCTGCGGGGAACCTACGAGCAGTACTTC.

The CDR3 is CASSLGRQGSYEQYF. CDR3 DNA: TGTGCCAGCAGCTTAGGTAGGCAGGGGAGCTACGAGCAGTACTTC. V usage is TRBV7-9 and J usage is TRBJ2-7; TRBD1 is a possible D gene (6 bases). V dropped 1 base and J dropped 3 bases, with 13 bases sitting between them. From germline, CDR1 is SEHNR and CDR2 FQNEAQ (reference sequence). CDR3 size: 15 residues.

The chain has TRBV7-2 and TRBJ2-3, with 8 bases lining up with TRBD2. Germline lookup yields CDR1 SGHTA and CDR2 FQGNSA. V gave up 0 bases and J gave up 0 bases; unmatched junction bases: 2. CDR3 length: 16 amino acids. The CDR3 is CASSLASGTSTDTQYF. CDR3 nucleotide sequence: TGTGCCAGCAGCTTAGCTAGCGGGACTAGCACAGATACGCAGTATTTT.

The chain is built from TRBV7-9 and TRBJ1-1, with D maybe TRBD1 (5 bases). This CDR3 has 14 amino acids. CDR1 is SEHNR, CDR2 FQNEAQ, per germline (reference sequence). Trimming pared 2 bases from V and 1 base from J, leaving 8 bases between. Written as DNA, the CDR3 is TGTGCCAGCAGCTTAAGCGGGACGAACACTGAAGCTTTCTTT. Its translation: CASSLSGTNTEAFF.

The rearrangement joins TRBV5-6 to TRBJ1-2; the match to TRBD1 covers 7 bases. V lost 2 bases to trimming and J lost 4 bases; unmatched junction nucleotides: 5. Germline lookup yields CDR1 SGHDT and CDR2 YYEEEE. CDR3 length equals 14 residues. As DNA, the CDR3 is TGTGCCAGCAGCTTACCAGGGACAGTCTATGGCTACACCTTC. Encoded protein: CASSLPGTVYGYTF.

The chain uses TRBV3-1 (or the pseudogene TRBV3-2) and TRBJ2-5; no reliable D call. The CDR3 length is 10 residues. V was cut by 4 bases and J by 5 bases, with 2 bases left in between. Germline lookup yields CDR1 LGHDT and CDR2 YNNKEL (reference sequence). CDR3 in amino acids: CASSPETQYF. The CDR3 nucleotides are TGTGCCAGCAGCCCGGAGACCCAGTACTTC.

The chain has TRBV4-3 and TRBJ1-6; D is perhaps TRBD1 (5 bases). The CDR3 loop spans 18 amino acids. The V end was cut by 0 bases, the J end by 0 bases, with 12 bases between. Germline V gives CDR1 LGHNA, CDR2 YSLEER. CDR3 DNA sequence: TGCGCCAGCAGCCAAGATACGGGGGGGAGCTCCTATAATTCACCCCTCCACTTT. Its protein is CASSQDTGGSSYNSPLHF.

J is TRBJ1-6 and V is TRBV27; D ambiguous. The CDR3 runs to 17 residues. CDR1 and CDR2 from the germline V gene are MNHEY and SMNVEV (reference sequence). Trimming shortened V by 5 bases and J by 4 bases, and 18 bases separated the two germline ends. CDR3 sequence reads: CASSPNLPFRYNSPLHF. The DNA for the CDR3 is TGTGCCAGCAGTCCTAACCTTCCCTTTCGTTATAATTCACCCCTCCACTTT.

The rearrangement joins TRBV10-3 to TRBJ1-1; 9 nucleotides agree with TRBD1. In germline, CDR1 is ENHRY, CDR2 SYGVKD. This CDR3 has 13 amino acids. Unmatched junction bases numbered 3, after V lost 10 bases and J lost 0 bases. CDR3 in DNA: TGTGCCACTACAGGGGGCTTGAACACTGAAGCTTTCTTT. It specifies CATTGGLNTEAFF.

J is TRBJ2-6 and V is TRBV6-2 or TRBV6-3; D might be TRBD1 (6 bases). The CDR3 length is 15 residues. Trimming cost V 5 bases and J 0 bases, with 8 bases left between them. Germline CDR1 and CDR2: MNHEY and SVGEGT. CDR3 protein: CASSLQGSGANVLTF. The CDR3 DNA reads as TGTGCCAGCAGTCTACAGGGCTCTGGGGCCAACGTCCTGACTTTC.

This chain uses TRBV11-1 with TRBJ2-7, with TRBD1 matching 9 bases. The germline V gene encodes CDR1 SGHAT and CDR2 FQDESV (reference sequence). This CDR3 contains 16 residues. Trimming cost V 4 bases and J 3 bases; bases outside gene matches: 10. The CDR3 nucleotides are TGTGCCAGCAGCTCACGTCGGGACAGGGCATTCTACGAGCAGTACTTC. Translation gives CASSSRRDRAFYEQYF.